The present TCR beta chain was sequenced within a study of blood T cell repertoires in COVID-19. Study details: The samples span acute and convalescent COVID-19 from the United States, Italy and Spain. The analysed material was cDNA or gDNA that came from T cells, B-cell-depleted T cells, or PBMCs.

Original handling: Reference gene primer amplification gave nucleated cell count estimates. Method: immunoSEQ multiplex PCR; TCRdb's copy keeps in-frame clones and lacks some. V, J and clone size derive from that table, while D and trimming were established from the DNA sequence. Among under 30,000 clones listed, approximately 94% were seen once. This CDR3 contains 15 residues. The V gene end was trimmed by 3 bases and the J gene end by 5 bases; junction bases not matched to a gene: 8. Germline V CDR1 and CDR2: LGHNA, YNFKEQ. This TCR derives from a woman in her forties or fifties with active COVID-19. Specimen: peripheral blood. V is TRBV4-2 and J is TRBJ2-7; 9 bases line up with TRBD1. The CDR3 reads CASSHPTGGVDEQYF. CDR3 DNA sequence: TGTGCCAGCAGCCACCCGACAGGGGGGGTCGACGAGCAGTACTTC.